This T cell receptor (beta chain) was retrieved from a study of CD4+ T cells in melanoma. The V segment lost 0 bases and the J segment 6 bases; nucleotides outside the gene matches: 2. This CDR3 spans 14 amino acids. Germline V gene lookup returns CDR1 SGHRS and CDR2 YFSETQ. Sequenced by immunoSEQ multiplex PCR; TCRdb stores in-frame clones only, minus some. The repertoire holds 6,400 or so clones, with approximately 69% as singletons. Sequenced material: cells from a culture (not recorded whether cultured in vitro). The rearrangement links TRBV5-1 to TRBJ1-1, with 10 bases that match TRBD1. The receptor was isolated from a human donor with melanoma. The CDR3 nucleotides are TGCGCCAGCAGCTTGGACGGACAGGGGGCTGAAGCTTTCTTT. Its translation: CASSLDGQGAEAFF.